This TCR beta chain was retrieved from a study of vaccination and CD4 T cells after COVID-19 (dated by TCRdb to between 2020 and 2023). Concerning the study at large: Every convalescent patient had a positive nasal swab PCR test for SARS-CoV-2, with mild disease in roughly ten patients and severe disease in one. In the convalescent cohort there were six males and four females, among whom were two Hispanic individuals, seven Caucasians, two Asians and one multiracial person. Participants got two doses of the Pfizer-BioNTech BNT162b2 vaccine (n=8) or two doses of the Moderna mRNA-1273 vaccine (n=2). Post-COVID blood samples from convalescent patients were collected a median of approximately 93 days after diagnosis, with a range of 35 to 161 days. Post-vaccine blood samples were collected a median of about 72 days after the second vaccine dose, ranging from roughly 13 to 241 days. The cultures were stimulated with overlapping spike peptide pools from SARS-CoV-2 and from the common cold coronaviruses HCoV-NL63, HCoV-OC43 and HCoV-229E. Control cultures received a CEFX viral epitope pool as the positive control, an HIV-1 Nef peptide pool as the negative control, or no peptide. In around ten COVID-19 convalescent patients and a handful of infection-naive healthy vaccine recipients, the spike-specific CD4+ TCR repertoire before mRNA vaccination was compared with the repertoire after mRNA vaccination.

The treatment or condition label on this specimen signifies: roughly ten-day PBMC culture with coronavirus spike peptide pools or control peptides (ViraFEST assay). The ViraFEST assay, used in the study, expanded antigen-specific T cells with peptide pools and then identified the expanded clonotypes through TCR sequencing. Positive SARS-CoV-2 PCR tests in the convalescent patients dated from March to December 2020, before Alpha, Beta and Delta variants emerged in the United States. Each well held 2 million to 2.5 million PBMCs cultured with roughly 9.2 ug/ml peptide pools in IMDM containing 5% human AB serum and around 10 IU/ml IL-2. On days 3 and 7, half of the culture medium was replaced with fresh IL-2-containing medium. Once the cells had been in culture for over 9 days, the EasySep CD4+ T cell isolation kit was used to isolate CD4+ T cells by negative selection. PBMCs were separated from whole blood using Ficoll-Paque Plus gradient centrifugation and then either used fresh or cryopreserved at -140C. In general, triplicate wells were set up for every culture condition.

Library preparation was by PCR. DNA from cultured CD4+ T cells was subjected to TCR sequencing with the Oncomine TCR Beta short-read assay at the Johns Hopkins FTIC core. The QIAamp micro DNA kit was used to extract genomic DNA from the cultured CD4+ T cells. The Oncomine TCR Beta libraries from cultured CD4+ T cells were pooled using unique dual indexes and then sequenced on an Illumina iSeq 100. The authors' analysis ran thus. Non-productive sequences were removed, and CDR3s not starting with C, not ending with F or W, or shorter than 7 amino acids were discarded. The MANAFEST web application identified antigen-specific clonotypes by comparing peptide-stimulated wells against reference wells and other culture wells. To be called positive, a clone needed an FDR below 0.05, an odds ratio above 5, and a productive frequency above 0.1% in at least two of three replicate wells. A clonotype counted as cross-reactive if it showed significant expansion both in the SARS-CoV-2 spike wells and in at least one common cold coronavirus spike condition. Similarity between CDR3 sequences was evaluated in R version 3.6.1 using Levenshtein distances (stringdist) and unrooted phylogenetic trees (ape). TCRdb reprocessing: public reads trimmed at Q25 with fastp, clones called with MiXCR, in-frame beta chains kept. Each CDR3 protein appears once, grouped with its most common genes and DNA. TCRdb, rather than the study authors, made the V and J calls. This sample is represented by 6,600 or so distinct CDR3 sequences; about 47% of them were singletons. The leading ten clones occupy roughly 25% of the sample.

Here is what the overall study found, with its caveats: Among the post-vaccine SARS-CoV-2-reactive clones in convalescent patients, a median roughly 85% showed up only after vaccination, which suggests vaccine-specific priming. The number of convalescent patients in the study was relatively small, and the study did not examine early timepoints following natural infection. The median number of SARS-CoV-2-reactive clonotypes rose from 20 to 25 after infection to 38 after vaccination, but the change was not significant. In convalescent patients, nearly all vaccine-specific clones (304 of 307) were found to be mono-reactive for SARS-CoV-2 spike rather than cross-reactive with common cold coronaviruses.

V is pruned by 5 bases and J by 5 bases, leaving 3 bases of the junction without a gene match. Based on the germline V gene, the CDR1 and CDR2 sequences are MNHNS and SASEGT. The CDR3, cysteine through phenylalanine, is 14 amino acids long. This entry keeps only the CDR3 DNA: 42 bases, framed from base 1. A word on this clonotype: Its binding antigen is unknown. No base-level quality is on record; no much larger clone is a single base apart.

Sequencing was carried out using CD4+ T cells from blood, cultured in vitro. The TCR sequence derives from a human donor who had recovered from COVID-19. The V gene is TRBV6-1 and the J gene is TRBJ2-1; TRBD2 aligns with 10 central bases. The DNA sequence is as follows: TGTGCCAGCAGTAGCGGGGGGGCGAACAATGAGCAGTTCTTC. This translates into CASSSGGANNEQFF.